The clone carrying this T cell receptor beta chain was recorded at least ten times. Antigen specificity is unknown. TCR beta CDR3 region amplification was performed from RNA transcripts. First-round RT-PCR of the TCR CDR3 relied on the HTBI primer set. One entry per CDR3 protein, called by TCRdb with MiXCR from the multiplex PCR reads. The sample has hundreds of thousands of distinct CDR3 sequences, roughly a quarter seen once. This entry belongs to a study of T cells in Graves' hyperthyroidism and ophthalmopathy. Study outcomes and limitations: Among clonotypes expanded in thyroid above 0.001, most were also found in blood. A model built on 13 V-J features separated ophthalmopathy from stable hyperthyroidism.

V lost 5 bases and J lost 5, with 12 bases in between. The CDR3 contains 14 residues. CDR1 is MDHEN and CDR2 is SYDVKM in the germline V gene. Sequenced: blood. This TCR derives from a woman aged 25 to 39 with Graves' ophthalmopathy. V gene TRBV28 combines with J gene TRBJ2-2; D remains unclear. The CDR3 here is CASSPRLTTGELFF. In DNA form, the CDR3 reads TGTGCCAGCAGTCCACGACTTACAACCGGGGAGCTGTTTTTT.